These 20 T cell receptor beta chains share one sample of origin, sequenced in a study of blood T cell repertoires in COVID-19 (dated by TCRdb to about 2020). To prepare the library, the immunoSEQ multiplex PCR assay was applied. Here the immuneACCESS table is served through TCRdb, limited to in-frame sequences with V and J called. Missing clones are a known gap in these copies; in checked studies unresolved V genes cover under half, and the rest lacks a known reason. Counted in this sample were about 140,000 clones; 75% to 90% of them appeared once. Less than 5% of the sample comes from the top ten. Sequencing input: peripheral blood. These receptors came from a woman aged 80 or over with acute or convalescent COVID-19.

The chain has TRBV18 and TRBJ2-3; D might be TRBD2 (5 bases). CDR1 KGHSH and CDR2 LQKENI come from the germline V gene. Trimming took off 0 bases at V and 0 bases at J, with 10 bases between the two ends. The CDR3 totals 16 residues. CDR3 sequence reads: CASSPPAGLSTDTQYF. In nucleotides, the CDR3 is TGTGCCAGCTCACCACCGGCGGGCCTGAGCACAGATACGCAGTATTTT.

This chain connects TRBV7-8 to TRBJ2-7; possible D gene TRBD2, 6 bases. This CDR3 has 17 residues. Germline V lookup: CDR1 SGHVS, CDR2 FQNEAQ. V lost 2 bases, J lost 0 bases, and 17 bases lay in between. CDR3 DNA: TGTGCCAGCAGCTTAAATTCCGGGAGATATCTCTCCTACGAGCAGTACTTC. Its protein is CASSLNSGRYLSYEQYF.

V is TRBV7-2 and J is TRBJ1-5; no clear D. Trimming left V 6 bases short and J 0 bases short, with 6 bases between. The CDR3 contains 13 residues. Germline V lookup: CDR1 SGHTA, CDR2 FQGNSA. The CDR3: CASSRSSNQPQHF. CDR3 DNA sequence: TGTGCCAGCAGTCGGAGTAGCAATCAGCCCCAGCATTTT.

The V gene is TRBV7-2, the J gene TRBJ2-1; D perhaps matches TRBD2 (5 bases). Germline CDR1 and CDR2: SGHTA and FQGNSA. V was cut by 4 bases and J by 10 bases, with 14 bases left in between. CDR3 size: 13 residues. The CDR3 protein is CASSSNSRREQFF. CDR3 DNA sequence: TGTGCCAGCAGCTCAAATTCCCGGAGGGAGCAGTTCTTC.

The chain joins TRBV29-1 to TRBJ2-3, with D possibly being TRBD1 (5 bases). Between the trimmed V and J ends, which lost 4 bases and 5 bases, there was a span of 16 bases. The CDR3 length is 14 residues. Germline V gene lookup returns CDR1 SQVTM and CDR2 ANQGSEA. The CDR3 bases are TGCAGCGTTGGAGTGGGGCGCTCAGTAGATACGCAGTATTTT. This encodes CSVGVGRSVDTQYF.

The chain combines TRBV30 with TRBJ1-5, with D perhaps matching TRBD1 (5 bases). V dropped 4 bases and J dropped 9 bases, with 28 bases sitting between them. The CDR3 extends over 17 amino acids. Germline values: CDR1 GTSNPN, CDR2 SVGIG (reference sequence). CDR3: CAWNQRSWGSTGGPQHF. The DNA of the CDR3 is TGTGCCTGGAATCAACGGTCTTGGGGGAGCACCGGGGGGCCCCAGCATTTT.

The rearrangement uses TRBV11-2 and TRBJ2-3, with 12 nucleotides matching TRBD2. Germline CDR1 SGHAT, CDR2 FQNNGV. The CDR3 runs 15 residues. J was trimmed by 3 bases and V by 5 bases; bases with no gene match: 3. This chain's CDR3 is CASSPSGGETDTQYF. In nucleotides, the CDR3 is TGTGCCAGCAGCCCTAGCGGGGGGGAGACAGATACGCAGTATTTT.

The rearrangement uses TRBV28 and TRBJ1-5; D gene uncertain. Between the trimmed V and J ends, which lost 6 bases and 3 bases, there was a span of 15 bases. This CDR3 has 15 amino acids. Germline assignment: CDR1 MDHEN and CDR2 SYDVKM. The DNA for the CDR3 is TGTGCCAGCAGAACTTCTCTCGGGGACAATCAGCCCCAGCATTTT. As protein: CASRTSLGDNQPQHF.

The J gene is TRBJ2-5, the V gene TRBV7-9; 13 bases line up with TRBD2. Germline CDR1 reads SEHNR; CDR2 reads FQNEAQ (reference sequence). The CDR3 runs 16 residues. V lost 5 bases to trimming and J lost 5 bases; unmatched junction nucleotides: 8. The CDR3 DNA sequence: TGTGCCAGCAGCGGCGGACTAGCGGGAGTATCGGAGACCCAGTACTTC. Protein sequence: CASSGGLAGVSETQYF.

The chain carries TRBV5-1 and TRBJ1-3; 7 nucleotides agree with TRBD1. Germline V gene data show CDR1 as SGHRS and CDR2 as YFSETQ. The V gene end was trimmed by 3 bases and the J gene end by 2 bases; junction bases not matched to a gene: 2. This CDR3 spans 14 amino acids. The CDR3 nucleotides are TGCGCCAGCAGCTCACAGGGGCCTGGAAACACCATATATTTT. This encodes CASSSQGPGNTIYF. Looking up the rest from reference TRBV5-1 and TRBJ1-3 gives the full variable domain: KAGVTQTPRYLIKTRGQQVTLSCSPISGHRSVSWYQQTPGQGLQFLFEYFSETQRNKGNFPGRFSGRQFSNSRSEMNVSTLELGDSALYLCASSSQGPGNTIYFGEGSWLTVV.

The gene calls are TRBV28 and TRBJ1-5, with D possibly being TRBD1 (6 bases). Looked up from germline, CDR1 is MDHEN and CDR2 is SYDVKM. The CDR3 loop spans 14 amino acids. V lost 3 bases to trimming and J lost 5 bases, with 11 bases between them. CDR3 DNA sequence: TGTGCCAGCAGTTTTGTAGGGGGGGATCAGCCCCAGCATTTT. As protein: CASSFVGGDQPQHF.

The chain has TRBV5-4 and TRBJ2-7; TRBD2 might be the D (6 bases). V lost 1 base, J lost 7 bases, and 12 bases lay in between. In germline, CDR1 is SGHNT, CDR2 YYREEE (reference sequence). This CDR3 is 13 amino acids long. CDR3 DNA: TGTGCCAGCAGCTTGATCGGGGGTGAAGAGCAGTACTTC. This codes for CASSLIGGEEQYF.

The chain combines TRBV27 with TRBJ1-6, with D perhaps TRBD1 (5 bases). The V end was cut by 3 bases, the J end by 7 bases, with 10 bases between. Germline V gene lookup returns CDR1 MNHEY and CDR2 SMNVEV (reference sequence). There are 14 residues in the CDR3. The CDR3 sequence: CASSFRGSNSPLHF. Written as DNA, the CDR3 is TGTGCCAGCAGTTTTCGGGGGTCCAATTCACCCCTCCACTTT.

The chain carries TRBV4-1 and TRBJ1-1, with 9 bases lining up with TRBD1. V was clipped by 3 bases and J by 5 bases; unmatched bases: 4. Germline V CDR1 and CDR2: MGHRA, YSYEKL. The CDR3 sequence is 14 residues long. CDR3 sequence: CASSQWTGVTEAFF. The CDR3 DNA reads TGCGCCAGCAGCCAGTGGACAGGGGTGACTGAAGCTTTCTTT.

This CDR3 is CASRPRGGFNTGELFF. The CDR3 DNA follows: TGTGCCAGCAGACCGCGGGGGGGCTTTAACACCGGGGAGCTGTTTTTT. The rearrangement links TRBV14 to TRBJ2-2; the match to TRBD2 covers 9 bases. The CDR3 consists of 16 residues. The junction had 7 bases not matched to a gene; V was cut back by 6 bases and J by 2 bases. Germline loops: CDR1 SGHDN, CDR2 FVKESK.

V usage is TRBV19 and J usage is TRBJ2-7; weak D call: TRBD2 (7 bases). V was pared by 3 bases and J by 6 bases, with 9 bases between. Germline V gene data show CDR1 as LNHDA and CDR2 as SQIVND (reference sequence). This CDR3 is 12 amino acids long. The CDR3, as DNA: TGTGCCAGTAGTATGGGGGGGCTCGAGCAGTACTTC. Its translation is CASSMGGLEQYF.

The V call is TRBV27, the J call TRBJ2-7, with a tentative D call TRBD1 (5 bases). The germline gives CDR1 MNHEY, CDR2 SMNVEV (reference sequence). This CDR3 region has 14 residues. V was clipped by 6 bases and J by 2 bases, with 14 bases between them. The CDR3 loop reads CASSPGRTPYEQYF. The DNA for the CDR3 is TGTGCCAGCAGCCCCGGACGGACACCCTACGAGCAGTACTTC.

The V and J genes are TRBV5-5 and TRBJ2-3; TRBD1 agrees at 7 bases. This CDR3 contains 14 residues. Unmatched junction bases numbered 7, after V lost 4 bases and J lost 5 bases. Looked up from germline, CDR1 is SGHKS and CDR2 is YYEKEE (reference sequence). This CDR3 is CASSVGQTGDTQYF. In DNA, the CDR3 is TGTGCCAGCAGCGTGGGACAGACCGGAGATACGCAGTATTTT.

The genes are TRBV4-1 and TRBJ1-2, with D perhaps TRBD1 (6 bases). The CDR3 contains 19 residues. CDR1 MGHRA and CDR2 YSYEKL come from the germline V gene. Deletions cut 1 base from V and 1 base from J, with 22 bases between. DNA for the CDR3: TGCGCCAGCAGCCAAGTGGGCTCTGGTCCGGGACACCGTAACTATGGCTACACCTTC. Its protein product is CASSQVGSGPGHRNYGYTF.

The rearrangement uses TRBV6-5 and TRBJ2-5; D gene unclear. The CDR3 runs to 14 residues. Deletions cut 2 bases from V and 1 base from J, with 8 bases between. CDR1 is MNHEY and CDR2 is SVGAGI in the germline V gene. The CDR3 here is CASSYGPIQETQYF. In DNA form, the CDR3 reads TGTGCCAGCAGTTACGGGCCGATCCAAGAGACCCAGTACTTC.